One and the same sample provided the 6 T cell receptor beta chains below, sequenced in a study of T cell responses to AZD1222 COVID-19 vaccine. This table comes from immunoSEQ multiplex PCR, and its TCRdb copy is limited to in-frame clones, with some not included. This sample has roughly 100,000 clones, with roughly 93% found just once. The input for sequencing was peripheral blood, taken on day 0 of AZD1222 vaccination. The receptors stem from an adult in good health.

In nucleotides, the CDR3 is TGCGCCAGCAGCCAAGACCTGGGGGGAGCTGTCTACGAGCAGTACTTC. It specifies CASSQDLGGAVYEQYF. This chain uses TRBV4-3 with TRBJ2-7; the D gene is possibly TRBD2 (6 bases). The germline gives CDR1 LGHNA, CDR2 YSLEER. This CDR3 has 16 amino acids. V was clipped by 0 bases and J by 3 bases, with 15 bases between them.

This clone occurred once. J is TRBJ1-1 and V is TRBV7-9; 8 bases map to TRBD1. CDR3 length: 15 residues. Germline trimming cut 5 bases from V and 2 bases from J; bases unmatched to any gene: 7. The germline gives CDR1 SEHNR, CDR2 FQNEAQ (reference sequence). CDR3 sequence reads: CASSRTTGVNTEAFF. CDR3 sequence (DNA): TGTGCCAGCAGCCGGACGACAGGGGTAAACACTGAAGCTTTCTTT. Complete variable domain (other parts from reference TRBV7-9 and TRBJ1-1): DTGVSQNPRHKITKRGQNVTFRCDPISEHNRLYWYRQTLGQGPEFLTYFQNEAQLEKSRLLSDRFSAERPKGSFSTLEIQRTEQGDSAMYLCASSRTTGVNTEAFFGQGTRLTVV.

V usage is TRBV6-5 and J usage is TRBJ1-6, with 7 positions matching TRBD1. V was clipped by 2 bases and J by 7 bases; unmatched bases: 5. Germline lookup yields CDR1 MNHEY and CDR2 SVGAGI. There are 15 residues in the CDR3. The CDR3 loop is CASSYNRGWNSPLHF. CDR3 DNA sequence: TGTGCCAGCAGTTACAACAGGGGATGGAATTCACCCCTCCACTTT.

The V gene is TRBV5-6, the J gene TRBJ2-5; 11 bases align to TRBD2. Germline V lookup: CDR1 SGHDT, CDR2 YYEEEE. The CDR3 spans 16 residues. J was trimmed by 4 bases and V by 4 bases; bases with no gene match: 9. The CDR3 spells CASSPTSGRGAETQYF. The CDR3 DNA is TGTGCCAGCAGCCCAACTAGCGGGAGAGGGGCAGAGACCCAGTACTTC.

The V gene is TRBV5-1, the J gene TRBJ2-7; the D gene is possibly TRBD1 (7 bases). Deletions cut 2 bases from V and 4 bases from J, with 16 bases between. Germline CDR1 is SGHRS and CDR2 is YFSETQ. The CDR3 contains 15 residues. CDR3 DNA: TGCGCCAGCAGCTTTGCGTTCTCAGGGGGGTACGAGCAGTACTTC. Translated: CASSFAFSGGYEQYF.

The V gene is TRBV10-1, the J gene TRBJ2-3; 11 nucleotides line up with TRBD1. The CDR3 totals 15 residues. Germline trimming cut 5 bases from V and 0 bases from J; bases unmatched to any gene: 1. Germline assignment: CDR1 WNHNN and CDR2 SYGVQD (reference sequence). This chain's CDR3 is CASSRDRGSTDTQYF. CDR3 bases: TGCGCCAGCAGTAGGGACAGGGGGAGCACAGATACGCAGTATTTT.